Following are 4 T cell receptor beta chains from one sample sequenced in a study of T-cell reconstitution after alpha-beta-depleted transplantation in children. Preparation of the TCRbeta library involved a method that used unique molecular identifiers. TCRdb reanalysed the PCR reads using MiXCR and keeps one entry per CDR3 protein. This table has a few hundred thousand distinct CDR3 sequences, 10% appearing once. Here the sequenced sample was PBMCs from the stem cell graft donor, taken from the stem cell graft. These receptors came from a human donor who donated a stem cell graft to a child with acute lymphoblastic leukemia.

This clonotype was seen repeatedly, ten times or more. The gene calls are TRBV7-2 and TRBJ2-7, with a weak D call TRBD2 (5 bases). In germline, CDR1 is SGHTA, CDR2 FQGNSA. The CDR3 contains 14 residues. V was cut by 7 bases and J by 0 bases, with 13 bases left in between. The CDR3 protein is CASTLGSSSYEQYF. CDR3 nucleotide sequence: TGTGCCAGCACCCTGGGGAGTAGCTCCTACGAGCAGTACTTC.

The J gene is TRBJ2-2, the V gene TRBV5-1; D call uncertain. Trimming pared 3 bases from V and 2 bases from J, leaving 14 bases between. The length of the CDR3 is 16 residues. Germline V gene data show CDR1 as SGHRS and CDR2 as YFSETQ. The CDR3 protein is CASSSYGPINTGELFF. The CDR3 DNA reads TGCGCCAGCAGCTCGTATGGACCGATTAACACCGGGGAGCTGTTTTTT.

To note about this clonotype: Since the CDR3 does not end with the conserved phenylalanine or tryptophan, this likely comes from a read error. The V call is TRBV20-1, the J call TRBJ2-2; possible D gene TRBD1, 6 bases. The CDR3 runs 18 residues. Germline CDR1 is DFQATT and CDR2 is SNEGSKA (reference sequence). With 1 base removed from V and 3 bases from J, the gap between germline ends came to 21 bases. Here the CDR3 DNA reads TGCAGTGCTAGAGGTTCAGGACAGCCGACCACTCACACCGGGGAGCTGTTTTTG. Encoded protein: CSARGSGQPTTHTGELFL.

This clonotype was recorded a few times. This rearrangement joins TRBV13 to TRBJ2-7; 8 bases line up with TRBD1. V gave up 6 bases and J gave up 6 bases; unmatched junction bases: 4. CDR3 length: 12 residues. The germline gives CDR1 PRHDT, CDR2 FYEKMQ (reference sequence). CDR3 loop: CASRKTGGEQYF. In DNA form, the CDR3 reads TGTGCCAGCAGAAAAACAGGGGGCGAGCAGTACTTC.